This entry lists 23 T cell receptor beta chains sequenced from one sample in a study of blood T cell repertoires in COVID-19. The protocol was immunoSEQ multiplex PCR, while the TCRdb copy is restricted to in-frame clones and leaves out a portion. Seen here are approximately 70,000 clones, approximately 90% observed once, and the top ten hold under 6.5%. Material for sequencing was peripheral blood. The receptors shown here come from a woman in her late teens or twenties with acute or convalescent COVID-19.

This clone has only a few counts. The genes are TRBV10-3 and TRBJ2-2, with 7 bases that match TRBD2. J lost 3 bases, V lost 10 bases, and 14 bases had no gene match. There are 16 residues in the CDR3. CDR1 ENHRY and CDR2 SYGVKD come from the germline V gene. In nucleotides, the CDR3 is TGTGCCACTGCACCGGGGGAGGGTAGTTACACCGGGGAGCTGTTTTTT. This gives the protein CATAPGEGSYTGELFF.

This chain uses TRBV19 with TRBJ1-5, with TRBD1 matching 7 bases. Germline V gene lookup returns CDR1 LNHDA and CDR2 SQIVND (reference sequence). Trimming cost V 4 bases and J 5 bases; bases outside gene matches: 11. The CDR3 is made up of 16 amino acids. This CDR3 reads CASSTKPRDSDQPQHF. As DNA, the CDR3 is TGTGCCAGTAGTACAAAACCCCGGGACAGCGATCAGCCCCAGCATTTT.

The chain employs TRBV6-2 or TRBV6-3 and TRBJ1-2; 7 bases align to TRBD1. The CDR3 length is 13 residues. Germline V lookup: CDR1 MNHEY, CDR2 SVGEGT. V trimming: 2 bases; J trimming: 8 bases; junction bases outside the gene matches: 5. As DNA, the CDR3 is TGTGCCAGCAGTTACACAGGGGTTCGCGGCTACACCTTC. Protein: CASSYTGVRGYTF.

The rearrangement links TRBV6-2 or TRBV6-3 to TRBJ2-3; D is undetermined. CDR1 MNHEY and CDR2 SVGEGT come from the germline V gene. Trimming cost V 5 bases and J 11 bases, with 17 bases left between them. The CDR3 is made up of 13 amino acids. The CDR3 region is CASSTTWAPGQYF. CDR3 DNA sequence: TGTGCCAGCAGTACGACATGGGCCCCTGGGCAGTATTTT.

This chain connects TRBV2 to TRBJ2-7; possibly TRBD2 for D (6 bases). Germline CDR1 SNHLY, CDR2 FYNNEI. The CDR3 extends over 14 amino acids. V lost 6 bases to trimming and J lost 3 bases, with 15 bases between them. The CDR3 region is CASRKRLESYEQYF. CDR3 in DNA: TGTGCCAGCAGGAAAAGACTAGAGAGCTACGAGCAGTACTTC.

This rearrangement joins TRBV9 to TRBJ1-1, with D unresolved. The CDR3 loop spans 15 amino acids. The germline V gene has CDR1 SGDLS and CDR2 YYNGEE. Trimming left V 0 bases short and J 1 base short, with 10 bases between. This CDR3 is CASSVVGSANTEAFF. The CDR3 region has the DNA TGTGCCAGCAGCGTAGTCGGGTCAGCGAACACTGAAGCTTTCTTT.

The chain couples TRBV18 to TRBJ1-6; 8 bases agree with TRBD1. The length of the CDR3 is 18 residues. Germline V CDR1 and CDR2: KGHSH, LQKENI. With V trimmed by 6 bases and J by 4 bases, 14 bases remained unmatched. The CDR3 loop reads CASSLIQGQASYNSPLHF. CDR3 bases: TGTGCCAGCTCCCTTATTCAGGGACAGGCGTCTTATAATTCACCCCTCCACTTT.

This sequence joins TRBV28 and TRBJ1-2, with D possibly matching TRBD1 (5 bases). CDR3 length: 16 amino acids. Germline V gene lookup returns CDR1 MDHEN and CDR2 SYDVKM. Trimming shortened V by 7 bases and J by 1 base, and 19 bases separated the two germline ends. The CDR3 region is CASNSIDRFNNYGYTF. CDR3 in DNA: TGTGCCAGCAACTCCATCGACAGATTTAATAACTATGGCTACACCTTC.

The chain links TRBV19 to TRBJ1-5, with 7 bases lining up with TRBD1. This CDR3 region has 16 residues. Germline V lookup: CDR1 LNHDA, CDR2 SQIVND (reference sequence). V gave up 6 bases and J gave up 0 bases; unmatched junction bases: 8. In nucleotides, the CDR3 is TGTGCCAGTAGGAGGACAGGAACAAATAGCAATCAGCCCCAGCATTTT. Translated, it gives CASRRTGTNSNQPQHF.

The chain combines TRBV2 with TRBJ2-1; 10 bases agree with TRBD2. The junction had 6 bases not matched to a gene; V was cut back by 4 bases and J by 6 bases. The CDR3 covers 15 residues. Looked up from germline, CDR1 is SNHLY and CDR2 is FYNNEI. The CDR3 here is CASSARAGGRNEQFF. The CDR3 DNA reads as TGTGCCAGCAGTGCTAGAGCGGGGGGGCGCAATGAGCAGTTCTTC.

The chain uses TRBV3-1 (or the pseudogene TRBV3-2) and TRBJ1-4; D call uncertain. The CDR3 length is 16 residues. Germline V gene sequence: CDR1 LGHDT, CDR2 YNNKEL (reference sequence). The ends were cut back, 0 bases at V and 10 bases at J, with 18 bases in the middle. The CDR3 protein is CASSQELGTYGGKLFF. The CDR3 DNA is TGTGCCAGCAGCCAAGAATTAGGAACATATGGCGGAAAACTGTTTTTT.

V gene TRBV11-2 combines with J gene TRBJ2-3, with 14 bases that match TRBD2. Trimming cost V 1 base and J 2 bases; bases outside gene matches: 2. CDR1 is SGHAT and CDR2 is FQNNGV in the germline V gene. CDR3 length: 17 amino acids. The CDR3: CASSLGTSGGHTDTQYF. CDR3 DNA: TGTGCCAGCAGCTTAGGGACTAGCGGGGGGCACACAGATACGCAGTATTTT. Full variable domain (rest looked up from reference TRBV11-2 and TRBJ2-3): EAGVAQSPRYKIIEKRQSVAFWCNPISGHATLYWYQQILGQGPKLLIQFQNNGVVDDSQLPKDRFSAERLKGVDSTLKIQPAKLEDSAVYLCASSLGTSGGHTDTQYFGPGTRLTVL.

The J gene is TRBJ1-3, the V gene TRBV5-1, with D tentatively TRBD1 (5 bases). V gave up 4 bases and J gave up 4 bases, with 12 bases separating them. The length of the CDR3 is 14 residues. The germline V gene has CDR1 SGHRS and CDR2 YFSETQ. This chain's CDR3 is CASSTSGQGNTIYF. The CDR3 coding sequence is TGCGCCAGCAGCACCTCCGGACAAGGAAACACCATATATTTT.

The J gene is TRBJ2-3, the V gene TRBV4-1, with 7 bases fitting TRBD2. The CDR3 length is 17 residues. Per the germline V gene, CDR1 is MGHRA and CDR2 is YSYEKL. The ends lost 0 bases at V and 2 bases at J; junction bases unmatched: 8. In nucleotides, the CDR3 is TGCGCCAGCAGCCAAGATCGGTCTAGCGGACCCACAGATACGCAGTATTTT. As protein: CASSQDRSSGPTDTQYF.

The chain joins TRBV12-3 or TRBV12-4 to TRBJ2-1; possibly TRBD2 for D (6 bases). This CDR3 contains 13 residues. V shed 8 bases and J shed 10 bases, with 18 bases lying between them. The CDR3 nucleotides read TGTGCCAGCTCAGGTTCAGTGACTAGGGAGCAGTTCTTC. As protein: CASSGSVTREQFF.

The chain has TRBV18 and TRBJ2-5, with 8 bases fitting TRBD1. Trimming cost V 4 bases and J 5 bases; bases outside gene matches: 12. CDR1 and CDR2 from the germline V gene are KGHSH and LQKENI. The CDR3 runs 16 residues. In DNA form, the CDR3 reads TGTGCCAGCTCACACACCCGGGACAGGATGCGGGAGACCCAGTACTTC. Translating it yields CASSHTRDRMRETQYF.

This clone has a single count. The gene calls are TRBV5-1 and TRBJ1-2; perhaps TRBD1 as D (6 bases). V was clipped by 5 bases and J by 1 base, with 15 bases between them. Germline lookup yields CDR1 SGHRS and CDR2 YFSETQ. The length of the CDR3 is 15 residues. The chain's CDR3 is CASRPNDRNNYGYTF. CDR3 nucleotides: TGCGCCAGCAGACCTAATGACAGGAATAACTATGGCTACACCTTC.

The V and J genes are TRBV6-2 or TRBV6-3 and TRBJ2-5, with TRBD1 as a possible D gene (7 bases). Germline V gene data show CDR1 as MNHEY and CDR2 as SVGEGT. Trimming left V 2 bases short and J 4 bases short, with 14 bases between. The CDR3 extends over 15 amino acids. CDR3 DNA: TGTGCCAGCAGTTACACTCGGCAGGGGGGAGAGACCCAGTACTTC. This translates into CASSYTRQGGETQYF.

The rearrangement uses TRBV7-2 and TRBJ2-3; TRBD2 aligns across 7 bases. Trimming cost V 2 bases and J 1 base; bases outside gene matches: 6. Germline V CDR1 and CDR2: SGHTA, FQGNSA. The CDR3 extends over 16 amino acids. In nucleotides, the CDR3 is TGTGCCAGCAGCTTATGGGGGGGAGAGGGCACAGATACGCAGTATTTT. It specifies CASSLWGGEGTDTQYF.

The V and J genes are TRBV7-9 and TRBJ2-3; TRBD2 matches 10 bases. V lost 3 bases and J lost 3; bases outside the gene matches: 3. Looked up from germline, CDR1 is SEHNR and CDR2 is FQNEAQ (reference sequence). The CDR3 runs 15 residues. The CDR3 DNA is TGTGCCAGCAGCTTGGGGACTAGCGTAACAGATACGCAGTATTTT. Translated: CASSLGTSVTDTQYF.

V and J are TRBV5-1 and TRBJ1-1; D remains unclear. V shed 7 bases and J shed 5 bases, with 15 bases lying between them. The CDR3 is 13 residues long. Germline V lookup: CDR1 SGHRS, CDR2 YFSETQ. The DNA for the CDR3 is TGCGCCAGCGTCGACCCCGGGGTAACTGAAGCTTTCTTT. As protein: CASVDPGVTEAFF.

The CDR3 here is CATSFGGVDTQYF. The CDR3 nucleotides read TGTGCCACCAGTTTCGGGGGGGTAGATACGCAGTATTTT. J is TRBJ2-3 and V is TRBV15; 8 bases are shared with TRBD2. Per germline, CDR1 LNHNV and CDR2 YYDKDF (reference sequence). CDR3 size: 13 residues. V trimming: 6 bases; J trimming: 5 bases; junction bases outside the gene matches: 4. Full variable domain (outside the CDR3, taken from reference TRBV15 and TRBJ2-3): DAMVIQNPRYQVTQFGKPVTLSCSQTLNHNVMYWYQQKSSQAPKLLFHYYDKDFNNEADTPDNFQSRRPNTSFCFLDIRSPGLGDTAMYLCATSFGGVDTQYFGPGTRLTVL.

V and J are TRBV18 and TRBJ2-1, with 16 positions matching TRBD2. Germline lookup yields CDR1 KGHSH and CDR2 LQKENI. The CDR3 is made up of 16 amino acids. V lost 3 bases and J lost 5; bases outside the gene matches: 1. The CDR3 loop is CASSPGLAGGDNEQFF. CDR3 sequence (DNA): TGTGCCAGCTCACCGGGACTAGCGGGAGGGGACAATGAGCAGTTCTTC.